A selection of T cell receptor beta chains follows, all from one sample in a study of T cells in narcolepsy. Assay used: immunoSEQ multiplex PCR; TCRdb lists only in-frame clones, some missing. Of tens of thousands of clones listed, approximately 80% were seen once; the top ten hold around 3.3%. The sample was CD45RA- memory CD4+ T cells from PBMCs. These TCRs come from a human donor with narcolepsy. Each CDR3 is given with its conserved first and last residue. A D gene is named only where the DNA matches it firmly. Size is omitted from some rows. Given values are once, few, many or a class for expanded clones.

TRBV6-1,-,-,TRBJ2-7,TGTGCCAGCAGTTATGTGGGGAGCTCCTACGAGCAGTACTTC,CASSYVGSSYEQYF
TRBV12-2,-,-,TRBJ1-6,TGTGCAAGTCGCTTAGCCACCCAAGGGGCACCCCTCCACTTT,CASRLATQGAPLHF
TRBV19,TRBD1,few,TRBJ1-1,TGTGCCAGTAGTATAGATCCCCCGGACAGGAGAGGCACTGAAGCTTTCTTT,CASSIDPPDRRGTEAFF
TRBV18,TRBD1,-,TRBJ1-3,TGTGCCAGCTCACCTACCCGGACAGGGGTTTCTGGAAACACCATATATTTT,CASSPTRTGVSGNTIYF
TRBV11-2,TRBD2,-,TRBJ2-3,TGTGCCAGCAGCTTAGCCCCACTAGCGGGGGGGCCTAGAGATACGCAGTATTTT,CASSLAPLAGGPRDTQYF
TRBV5-1,-,-,TRBJ2-7,TGCGCCAGCAGCCCCCGGGTAGGGTATACCTACGAGCAGTACTTC,CASSPRVGYTYEQYF
TRBV27,TRBD1,-,TRBJ1-6,TGTGCCAGCAGTTTATACCCGGGACAGGGTAATTCACCCCTCCACTTT,CASSLYPGQGNSPLHF
TRBV7-9,-,-,TRBJ1-1,TGTGCCAGCAGCTTTATGAACACTGAAGCTTTCTTT,CASSFMNTEAFF
TRBV27,TRBD1,-,TRBJ1-2,TGTGCCGGCAGTTTCCGGGGACAGGGTGGCTACACCTTC,CAGSFRGQGGYTF
TRBV2,TRBD2,-,TRBJ2-3,TGTGCCAGCTCCCCGGTGCGGGGGGGCCCGACAGATACGCAGTATTTT,CASSPVRGGPTDTQYF
TRBV9,-,-,TRBJ1-3,TGTGCCAGCAGCGTAGTTCCGGGCAACTCTGGAAACACCATATATTTT,CASSVVPGNSGNTIYF
TRBV5-6,-,-,TRBJ2-7,TGTGCCAGCAGCTGGGGGGGCGTGTACGAGCAGTACTTC,CASSWGGVYEQYF
TRBV7-9,-,-,TRBJ1-1,TGTGCCAGCAGCTTAGTCGGCGGGAACACTGAAGCTTTCTTT,CASSLVGGNTEAFF
TRBV6-5,TRBD1,-,TRBJ2-7,TGTGCCAGCAGTTCGATCCGGGACAGGGGGCGTCAAGAGCAGTACTTC,CASSSIRDRGRQEQYF
TRBV5-1,-,-,TRBJ2-7,TGCGCCAGCAGCAGGCCACCAGCCTACGAGCAGTACTTC,CASSRPPAYEQYF
TRBV18,TRBD1,-,TRBJ1-5,TGTGCCAGCTCAGCAGGGGGGGATCAGCCCCAGCATTTT,CASSAGGDQPQHF
TRBV27,TRBD1,once,TRBJ1-1,TGTGCCAGCAGTTTGTCCACCGGGACAGGGGGTCGGGCTTTCTTT,CASSLSTGTGGRAFF
TRBV19,-,-,TRBJ1-4,TGTGCCAGTAGTATTTGGGACCAACCTAATGAAAAACTGTTTTTT,CASSIWDQPNEKLFF
TRBV11-3,-,-,TRBJ2-1,TGTGCCAGCAGCTTAGCGCGAAACAATGAGCAGTTCTTC,CASSLARNNEQFF
TRBV10-3,TRBD1,-,TRBJ2-3,TGTGCCATCAGAGACCCGGGACAGGGACCAGATACGCAGTATTTT,CAIRDPGQGPDTQYF
TRBV5-4,TRBD2,-,TRBJ2-1,TGTGCCAGCAGCTCCCCCCGTGACGGGGGGGCCTACAATGAGCAGTTCTTC,CASSSPRDGGAYNEQFF
TRBV5-1,-,-,TRBJ2-5,TGCGCCAGCAGCTTGCGCCAGTTTGGAGAGACCCAGTACTTC,CASSLRQFGETQYF
TRBV7-6,-,-,TRBJ1-2,TGTGCCAGCAGCTTACGGCCACAGGGCCCCTATGGCTACACCTTC,CASSLRPQGPYGYTF
TRBV29-1,-,-,TRBJ2-3,TGCAGCGTTGCCAAGGGGAGTAACACAGATACGCAGTATTTT,CSVAKGSNTDTQYF
TRBV5-1,TRBD1,few,TRBJ1-6,TGCGCCAGCAGCTTGGGGACAGGGACTTCACCCCTCCACTTT,CASSLGTGTSPLHF
TRBV19,TRBD2,-,TRBJ2-6,TGTGCCAGTAGTGAAAGCGGGGGGGCCCAATTCGGGGCCAACGTCCTGACTTTC,CASSESGGAQFGANVLTF
TRBV7-9,-,-,TRBJ2-3,TGTGCCAGCAGGGGAGCGGGAGATACGCAGTATTTT,CASRGAGDTQYF
TRBV14,-,-,TRBJ2-2,TGTGCCAGCAGTCAACAACGGGCCACCGGGGAGCTGTTTTTT,CASSQQRATGELFF